This TCR beta chain was found in a study of response to subunit inactivated influenza vaccine. Points from the study as a whole: With each seasonal influenza vaccination, the authors suggested, few new T cells are recruited.

A single record per CDR3 protein comes from TCRdb applying MiXCR to the RT-PCR reads. The sample carries around 790,000 distinct CDR3 sequences, approximately 22% recorded once. About this clonotype itself: Its specificity is unknown.

The CDR3 runs to 15 residues. Germline loops: CDR1 MNHEY, CDR2 SVGEGT. Trimming took 0 bases from V and 4 from J, leaving 12 bases between them. The TCR was taken from a man aged 50 to 59 who received an inactivated influenza vaccine. Sequences were derived from PBMCs from blood, sampled roughly 5 days after vaccination. The V gene is TRBV6-2 or TRBV6-3, the J gene TRBJ1-2; D is ambiguous. The CDR3 DNA follows: TGTGCCAGCAGTTACTCGGCAGGACGGCTCTATGGCTACACCTTC. This sequence encodes CASSYSAGRLYGYTF.